This TCR beta chain was captured by sequencing in a study of monozygotic twins with inflammatory bowel disease. The CDR3 is 15 amino acids. Germline V CDR1 and CDR2: MDHEN, SYDVKM. Sampling involved one blood draw (more than 2.3 ml) for every donor. TCRdb re-called the 5' RACE reads, yielding one record per CDR3 amino acid sequence without DNA. The sample data list a few hundred thousand distinct CDR3 sequences. For this clonotype: The antigen remains undetermined.

Findings of the study overall: Concordant and discordant twins showed no difference in repertoire similarity, possibly from limited power. TCRbeta diversity (inverse Simpson) was lower in IBD patients than in healthy co-twins.

The chain uses TRBV28 and TRBJ2-1; TCRdb reports TRBD1, a call that lacks DNA to check it against. The sequenced sample was blood. The TCR comes from a human donor with ulcerative colitis or Crohn's disease, or a healthy co-twin of an affected twin (not recorded which). CDR3 region: CASSRRQGRSNEQFF.